The rows below give T cell receptor beta chains drawn from one sample of a study of blood T cell repertoires in COVID-19. TCRdb's copy holds only in-frame clones and misses some; the assay was immunoSEQ multiplex PCR. The data contain roughly 230,000 clones, around nine tenths of them singletons. Sequenced sample: PBMCs or T cells enriched from blood (not recorded which). The receptors stem from a woman aged 25 to 39 with acute COVID-19. The CDR3 runs from the conserved cysteine through the conserved F or W.

TRBV5-4	TRBJ1-1	CASSLGTAGTEAFF
TRBV27	TRBJ2-5	CASSHNQETQYF
TRBV7-8	TRBJ2-1	CASTPPDTNYNEQFF
TRBV7-3	TRBJ2-7	CASSLSQGASYEQYF
TRBV18	TRBJ1-2	CASSPRQGDYGYTF
TRBV5-1	TRBJ1-2	CASSLFQQGSANYGYTF
TRBV3-1/TRBV3-2	TRBJ2-3	CASSQLDGGTDTQYF
TRBV9	TRBJ1-4	CASSLRSTLNEKLFF
TRBV5-6	TRBJ2-7	CASSLAGSYEQYF
TRBV9	TRBJ2-5	CASSVDPRRETQYF